The 17 T cell receptor beta chains reported below all come from one sample, sequenced in a study of cytomegalovirus exposure and HLA in healthy donors. Primers included in the PCR were 60 Vbeta and 13 Jbeta primers. Repertoires were generated with immunoSEQ multiplex PCR, while TCRdb's copy carries only in-frame clones and drops some. The sample has about 160,000 clones; roughly 77% are singletons. The sequenced material came from PBMCs. Every receptor here comes from a man aged 45-65 years in good health and CMV-seropositive.

V and J are TRBV7-9 and TRBJ1-3; D remains unclear. The CDR3 has 15 residues. V lost 1 base and J 0 bases, leaving 7 bases between the germline ends. Germline V gives CDR1 SEHNR, CDR2 FQNEAQ (reference sequence). CDR3 amino acids: CASSLDGSSGNTIYF. The CDR3 region has the DNA TGTGCCAGCAGCTTAGATGGCAGCTCTGGAAACACCATATATTTT. The whole variable domain, filled in from reference TRBV7-9 and TRBJ1-3, reads DTGVSQNPRHKITKRGQNVTFRCDPISEHNRLYWYRQTLGQGPEFLTYFQNEAQLEKSRLLSDRFSAERPKGSFSTLEIQRTEQGDSAMYLCASSLDGSSGNTIYFGEGSWLTVV.

The chain is built from TRBV6-6 and TRBJ2-3; no reliable D call. Per germline, CDR1 MNHNY and CDR2 SVGAGI (reference sequence). Trimming pared 4 bases from V and 5 bases from J, leaving 7 bases between. The CDR3 contains 12 residues. The CDR3 reads CASSLVVDTQYF. DNA for the CDR3: TGTGCCAGCAGTTTGGTAGTAGATACGCAGTATTTT.

This rearrangement joins TRBV30 to TRBJ1-1, with 11 nucleotides matching TRBD1. The CDR3 loop spans 15 amino acids. Per germline, CDR1 GTSNPN and CDR2 SVGIG (reference sequence). V was pared by 5 bases and J by 3 bases, with 8 bases of the junction left unmatched. CDR3 in DNA: TGTGCCTGGTGGACAGGGGGCTATTCAGACACTGAAGCTTTCTTT. Encoded protein: CAWWTGGYSDTEAFF.

The V gene is TRBV4-3, the J gene TRBJ1-3; TRBD1 is a possible D gene (5 bases). There are 15 residues in the CDR3. Trimming shortened V by 1 base and J by 4 bases, and 11 bases separated the two germline ends. The germline V gene encodes CDR1 LGHNA and CDR2 YSLEER. The CDR3 sequence: CASSQGDSTGNTIYF. In DNA, the CDR3 is TGCGCCAGCAGCCAAGGGGACTCGACCGGAAACACCATATATTTT.

This sequence joins TRBV18 and TRBJ2-2; 10 bases are a match to TRBD2. CDR1 and CDR2 (germline): KGHSH, LQKENI. The junction had 10 bases not matched to a gene; V was cut back by 2 bases and J by 13 bases. The CDR3 runs to 15 residues. The CDR3 region has the DNA TGTGCCAGCTCACCAAATGGTAGCGGGGGGATTCGGCTGTTTTTT. It codes for CASSPNGSGGIRLFF.

The rearrangement uses TRBV5-1 and TRBJ1-3; no reliable D call. This CDR3 contains 15 residues. The V end was cut by 1 base, the J end by 3 bases, with 11 bases between. The germline V gene encodes CDR1 SGHRS and CDR2 YFSETQ. The CDR3 sequence is CASSLLLVIGNTIYF. The CDR3 region has the DNA TGCGCCAGCAGCTTGTTATTAGTAATTGGAAACACCATATATTTT.

Turning to this clone: Likely a read error: the CDR3 ends without its conserved phenylalanine or tryptophan. The limits of the CDR3 on the DNA are not certain, so only TCRdb's listed CDR3 is given. The chain employs TRBV6-6 and TRBJ2-7; the D call TRBD2 from the table was never checked on the DNA. Termini included, the CDR3 measures 11 amino acids. Per germline, CDR1 MNHNY and CDR2 SVGAGI (reference sequence). This CDR3 reads CASRQDRGEHI.

V usage is TRBV7-9 and J usage is TRBJ2-1; 7 bases agree with TRBD1. With V trimmed by 6 bases and J by 7 bases, 9 bases remained unmatched. This CDR3 spans 14 amino acids. Germline CDR1 reads SEHNR; CDR2 reads FQNEAQ (reference sequence). The chain's CDR3 is CASRPKSRGNEQFF. The CDR3 DNA sequence: TGTGCCAGCAGACCGAAGAGCAGGGGGAATGAGCAGTTCTTC.

This chain joins TRBV29-1 and TRBJ1-5; 10 nucleotides agree with TRBD1. V lost 6 bases and J lost 3; bases outside the gene matches: 5. Germline V gene lookup returns CDR1 SQVTM and CDR2 ANQGSEA. The CDR3 has 14 residues. CDR3 sequence reads: CSVWDRGDNQPQHF. CDR3 nucleotide sequence: TGCAGCGTCTGGGACAGGGGAGACAATCAGCCCCAGCATTTT.

The rearrangement joins TRBV5-1 to TRBJ2-2; 8 bases line up with TRBD1. J lost 7 bases, V lost 1 base, and 6 bases had no gene match. Germline assignment: CDR1 SGHRS and CDR2 YFSETQ. The CDR3 has 15 residues. This chain's CDR3 is CASSLSQGAIGELFF. CDR3 nucleotides: TGCGCCAGCAGCTTGTCTCAGGGGGCGATCGGGGAGCTGTTTTTT.

The chain joins TRBV7-9 to TRBJ2-6; D is unresolved. Deletions cut 8 bases from V and 2 bases from J, with 13 bases between. This CDR3 comprises 15 residues. Per germline, CDR1 SEHNR and CDR2 FQNEAQ (reference sequence). The CDR3 DNA reads as TGTGCCAGCTTCCCCGAAGGAGCTGGGGCCAACGTCCTGACTTTC. Its protein is CASFPEGAGANVLTF.

The genes are TRBV10-3 and TRBJ1-2; D unresolved. The CDR3 covers 14 residues. CDR1 is ENHRY and CDR2 is SYGVKD in the germline V gene. V was trimmed by 6 bases and J by 5 bases, leaving 16 bases between them. CDR3 sequence: CAIRRTGTVYGYTF. The CDR3 coding sequence is TGTGCCATCAGACGGACGGGAACCGTGTATGGCTACACCTTC.

The gene calls are TRBV15 and TRBJ2-2; 7 positions agree with TRBD1. The CDR3 loop spans 12 amino acids. Germline trimming cut 4 bases from V and 12 bases from J; bases unmatched to any gene: 5. Germline V lookup: CDR1 LNHNV, CDR2 YYDKDF (reference sequence). CDR3 DNA sequence: TGTGCCACCAGCATAAGACAGGGAAAGCTGTTTTTT. It codes for CATSIRQGKLFF.

This chain joins TRBV18 and TRBJ2-5, with TRBD2 identical over 7 bases. The CDR3 totals 15 residues. Germline V gene sequence: CDR1 KGHSH, CDR2 LQKENI. V shed 3 bases and J 5 bases; nucleotides not matched to a gene: 9. CDR3 protein: CASSPSGASLETQYF. CDR3 sequence (DNA): TGTGCCAGCTCACCGAGCGGGGCGTCCTTGGAGACCCAGTACTTC.

The chain couples TRBV7-3 to TRBJ2-7, with 10 positions matching TRBD2. This CDR3 is built from 16 residues. The ends lost 5 bases at V and 5 bases at J; junction bases unmatched: 12. Germline loops: CDR1 SGHTA, CDR2 FQGTGA. The CDR3 here is CASSLDIAGGPNEQYF. In nucleotides, the CDR3 is TGTGCCAGCAGCCTCGATATAGCGGGGGGTCCAAACGAGCAGTACTTC.

The chain carries TRBV10-3 and TRBJ1-6; D unclear. Between the trimmed V and J ends, which lost 3 bases and 0 bases, there was a span of 6 bases. The CDR3 covers 15 residues. Germline V gene data show CDR1 as ENHRY and CDR2 as SYGVKD. CDR3 sequence (DNA): TGTGCCATCAGTGACAAGAGCTCCTATAATTCACCCCTCCACTTT. Protein product: CAISDKSSYNSPLHF.

The V gene is TRBV5-1, the J gene TRBJ1-1; D remains unclear. This CDR3 has 12 residues. V was clipped by 1 base and J by 5 bases, with 6 bases between them. Per germline, CDR1 SGHRS and CDR2 YFSETQ. The CDR3 is CASSLLETEAFF. The CDR3 DNA reads as TGCGCCAGCAGCTTGTTAGAGACTGAAGCTTTCTTT.